The source of this T cell receptor beta chain is a study of cytotoxic CD8 clonotypes in ibrutinib-treated CLL. Whole-study findings and limits: Pretreatment clonality was elevated relative to age-matched healthy donors and paralleled circulating CD8+ T-cell counts. Elevated clonality accompanied ibrutinib response, with a return toward baseline values at progression.

The method was immunoSEQ multiplex PCR; TCRdb's version includes in-frame clones alone and lacks a portion of them. The sample consists of roughly 330,000 clones, roughly 71% of them appearing once. The CDR3 runs to 11 residues. The V end was cut by 3 bases, the J end by 4 bases, with 6 bases between. Germline CDR1 is SQVTM and CDR2 is ANQGSEA. The table lists this clone with a few counts. Its matching antigen is unknown. This receptor was taken from a human donor with chronic lymphocytic leukemia. The starting material was PBMCs, obtained after 36 months of ibrutinib treatment. This sequence joins TRBV29-1 and TRBJ1-1, with D unresolved. This CDR3 is CSVDRSTEAFF. For the CDR3, the DNA is TGCAGCGTTGACCGGAGCACTGAAGCTTTCTTT.